Following are 25 T cell receptor beta chains from one sample sequenced in a study of shared clonotypes between healthy human individuals. Method: immunoSEQ multiplex PCR; TCRdb's copy keeps in-frame clones and lacks some. The table shows some 1,900,000 clones, with roughly 94% occurring only once. Terminally differentiated effector memory CD45RA+ cells were excluded from the naive CD8 cells, which were CD45RO-negative and positively selected for CCR7. Sequenced: naive CD8+ T cells sorted from blood. These receptors were obtained from a man aged 18 to 30 in good health.

As concerns this clone: Other DNA sequences within the sample encode an identical CDR3. The chain joins TRBV27 to TRBJ2-7; TRBD1 aligns across 9 bases. After removal of 3 bases from V and 4 bases from J, the junction contained 4 bases not matched to a gene. Germline lookup yields CDR1 MNHEY and CDR2 SMNVEV (reference sequence). CDR3 length: 14 residues. CDR3 region: CASSFTGQGYEQYF. CDR3 DNA sequence: TGTGCCAGCAGTTTCACTGGACAGGGGTACGAGCAGTACTTC.

The V gene is TRBV9, the J gene TRBJ2-2; D not resolved. V lost 2 bases and J 6 bases, leaving 11 bases between the germline ends. Germline V gene data show CDR1 as SGDLS and CDR2 as YYNGEE. CDR3 length equals 14 residues. CDR3 bases: TGTGCCAGCAGCGTGGTAGGCGTCGCCGGGGAGCTGTTTTTT. It specifies CASSVVGVAGELFF.

The V gene is TRBV4-1, the J gene TRBJ2-2; D not certain. The CDR3 is 15 amino acids. V was clipped by 0 bases and J by 7 bases, with 12 bases between them. CDR1 and CDR2 (germline): MGHRA, YSYEKL. The CDR3 loop reads CASSQEPGLDGELFF. In DNA, the CDR3 is TGCGCCAGCAGCCAAGAGCCCGGGTTGGACGGGGAGCTGTTTTTT.

This clone was counted once. The chain joins TRBV28 to TRBJ2-7; maybe TRBD1 (8 bases). Trimming pared 6 bases from V and 7 bases from J, leaving 22 bases between. Germline loops: CDR1 MDHEN, CDR2 SYDVKM. The CDR3 is 15 residues long. The CDR3: CASSLTGGGLEEQYF. CDR3 in DNA: TGTGCCAGCAGCCTAACAGGGGGGGGCCTCGAAGAGCAGTACTTC.

This clone showed up just once. The chain joins TRBV30 to TRBJ2-7, with TRBD1 matching 7 bases. Germline V lookup: CDR1 GTSNPN, CDR2 SVGIG (reference sequence). The CDR3 extends over 14 amino acids. The junction had 9 bases not matched to a gene; V was cut back by 5 bases and J by 2 bases. This CDR3 is CAWRPWDSPYEQYF. CDR3 sequence (DNA): TGTGCCTGGCGCCCCTGGGACAGTCCCTACGAGCAGTACTTC. The whole variable domain, remainder taken from reference TRBV30 and TRBJ2-7, is SQTIHQWPATLVQPVGSPLSLECTVEGTSNPNLYWYRQAAGRGLQLLFYSVGIGQISSEVPQNLSASRPQDRQFILSSKKLLLSDSGFYLCAWRPWDSPYEQYFGPGTRLTVT.

V is TRBV15 and J is TRBJ2-7; the match to TRBD1 covers 8 bases. V gave up 3 bases and J gave up 3 bases; unmatched junction bases: 7. This CDR3 has 15 amino acids. In germline, CDR1 is LNHNV, CDR2 YYDKDF (reference sequence). The CDR3 DNA is TGTGCCACCAGCAGTCCAACAGGGGGGATCTACGAGCAGTACTTC. This translates into CATSSPTGGIYEQYF.

The V gene is TRBV5-8, the J gene TRBJ2-1; the D gene is possibly TRBD2 (5 bases). V lost 5 bases, J lost 3 bases, and 18 bases lay in between. The CDR3 is made up of 16 amino acids. CDR1 SGHTS and CDR2 YDEGEE come from the germline V gene. The CDR3 DNA sequence: TGTGCCAGCAGGTGGAGGTTCGAGGGAGACTACAATGAGCAGTTCTTC. Translating gives CASRWRFEGDYNEQFF.

V gene TRBV19 combines with J gene TRBJ2-7; D is ambiguous. The CDR3 totals 13 residues. The ends were cut back, 3 bases at V and 3 bases at J, with 9 bases in the middle. Per germline, CDR1 LNHDA and CDR2 SQIVND (reference sequence). Here the CDR3 reads CASSIKGIYEQYF. The CDR3 DNA is TGTGCCAGTAGTATTAAGGGTATCTACGAGCAGTACTTC.

The V gene is TRBV28, the J gene TRBJ2-1, with 7 bases fitting TRBD1. Germline trimming cut 3 bases from V and 5 bases from J; bases unmatched to any gene: 7. The CDR3 length is 15 residues. Looked up from germline, CDR1 is MDHEN and CDR2 is SYDVKM. The CDR3 bases are TGTGCCAGCAGTTTGATGAGACAGGGAGACAATGAGCAGTTCTTC. Amino acids: CASSLMRQGDNEQFF.

As for this clone: This sample includes further DNA sequences coding for the same CDR3. The rearrangement joins TRBV5-6 to TRBJ1-2; D is ambiguous. Germline V lookup: CDR1 SGHDT, CDR2 YYEEEE. There are 13 residues in the CDR3. V shed 0 bases and J shed 3 bases, with 6 bases lying between them. The CDR3 protein is CASSLGADYGYTF. The DNA for the CDR3 is TGTGCCAGCAGCTTGGGCGCGGACTATGGCTACACCTTC.

A remark on this clone: Other DNA sequences in this specimen translate into the identical CDR3. The chain couples TRBV9 to TRBJ2-3; 9 bases line up with TRBD2. Germline V gives CDR1 SGDLS, CDR2 YYNGEE. J lost 4 bases, V lost 4 bases, and 10 bases had no gene match. This CDR3 region has 16 residues. The CDR3: CASSPLAGGPSDTQYF. As DNA, the CDR3 is TGTGCCAGCAGCCCCCTGGCGGGGGGGCCCTCAGATACGCAGTATTTT. Full variable domain (remainder filled in from reference TRBV9 and TRBJ2-3): DSGVTQTPKHLITATGQRVTLRCSPRSGDLSVYWYQQSLDQGLQFLIQYYNGEERAKGNILERFSAQQFPDLHSELNLSSLELGDSALYFCASSPLAGGPSDTQYFGPGTRLTVL.

The chain combines TRBV7-9 with TRBJ2-7; D possibly corresponds to TRBD2 (6 bases). The V gene lost 5 bases and the J gene lost 0 bases, with 8 bases spanning the gap. The CDR3 totals 13 residues. Germline CDR1 reads SEHNR; CDR2 reads FQNEAQ (reference sequence). CDR3: CASSDGSSYEQYF. For the CDR3, the DNA is TGTGCCAGCAGCGACGGGAGCTCCTACGAGCAGTACTTC.

This clone came up once. This CDR3 is also generated by other DNA sequences in the sample. The chain is built from TRBV5-6 and TRBJ2-1; TRBD2 aligns across 9 bases. The CDR3 covers 15 residues. Germline trimming cut 0 bases from V and 4 bases from J; bases unmatched to any gene: 2. The V gene's germline CDR1 is SGHDT and CDR2 YYEEEE. CDR3 coding DNA: TGTGCCAGCAGCTTGGGGGCGGGAGGGTACAATGAGCAGTTCTTC. Translated, it gives CASSLGAGGYNEQFF.

The chain employs TRBV9 and TRBJ2-1; the match to TRBD1 covers 12 bases. The CDR3 sequence is 15 residues long. J lost 10 bases, V lost 4 bases, and 9 bases had no gene match. Germline CDR1 SGDLS, CDR2 YYNGEE. The CDR3 DNA follows: TGTGCCAGCAGCCCCGGGACAGGGGGCCCCATCGAGCAGTTCTTC. Its translation is CASSPGTGGPIEQFF.

This chain links TRBV27 with TRBJ2-5; D not certain. Between the trimmed V and J ends, which lost 0 bases and 4 bases, there was a span of 12 bases. The CDR3 is 15 residues long. The germline CDR1 and CDR2 sequences are MNHEY and SMNVEV (reference sequence). As DNA, the CDR3 is TGTGCCAGCAGTTTATCGCCCCATTCCGGAGAGACCCAGTACTTC. Its translation: CASSLSPHSGETQYF.

The V gene is TRBV28, the J gene TRBJ2-7, with 10 bases aligning to TRBD2. CDR1 is MDHEN and CDR2 is SYDVKM in the germline V gene. This CDR3 region has 14 residues. J gave up 6 bases and V 4 bases, and 6 bases lay outside the gene matches. The CDR3 sequence is CASSYSGGAFEQYF. For the CDR3, the DNA is TGTGCCAGCAGTTACAGCGGGGGGGCCTTCGAGCAGTACTTC.

The V call is TRBV5-1, the J call TRBJ2-7; 7 bases are a match to TRBD2. The germline CDR1 and CDR2 sequences are SGHRS and YFSETQ. CDR3 length: 14 amino acids. V lost 2 bases, J lost 6 bases, and 8 bases stayed unmatched. The CDR3 spells CASSFFAGDGEQYF. CDR3 sequence (DNA): TGCGCCAGCAGCTTTTTCGCGGGGGACGGCGAGCAGTACTTC.

The chain recombines TRBV14 with TRBJ2-5; D uncertain. Per the germline V gene, CDR1 is SGHDN and CDR2 is FVKESK. V was shortened by 3 bases and J by 0 bases, with 8 bases between the two germline ends. The CDR3 totals 14 residues. The DNA for the CDR3 is TGTGCCAGCAGCCATTGGGATTACCAAGAGACCCAGTACTTC. Its protein is CASSHWDYQETQYF. Looking up the rest from reference TRBV14 and TRBJ2-5 gives the full variable domain: EAGVTQFPSHSVIEKGQTVTLRCDPISGHDNLYWYRRVMGKEIKFLLHFVKESKQDESGMPNNRFLAERTGGTYSTLKVQPAELEDSGVYFCASSHWDYQETQYFGPGTRLLVL.

This clone turned up a few times. V usage is TRBV10-3 and J usage is TRBJ1-2, with TRBD1 identical over 7 bases. The CDR3 has 14 residues. Germline V gene sequence: CDR1 ENHRY, CDR2 SYGVKD. Trimming at V came to 0 bases and at J to 8 bases, leaving 6 bases not matched to a gene. CDR3 bases: TGTGCCATCAGTGAGTCGTGGGGACAGAGCGGCTACACCTTC. It specifies CAISESWGQSGYTF.

The chain has TRBV7-8 and TRBJ1-1, with D unresolved. Germline CDR1 SGHVS, CDR2 FQNEAQ. This CDR3 comprises 14 residues. The germline V and J ends were trimmed by 5 bases and 8 bases, with 18 bases remaining between them. The DNA for the CDR3 is TGTGCCAGCAGCCCAGGAGTGACCGTAATGGAAGCTTTCTTT. It specifies CASSPGVTVMEAFF.

The chain is built from TRBV7-2 and TRBJ2-3, with a tentative D call TRBD2 (6 bases). This CDR3 contains 12 residues. V lost 6 bases and J lost 6, with 10 bases in between. Germline V CDR1 and CDR2: SGHTA, FQGNSA. The CDR3 DNA is TGTGCCAGCAGGGGGGGTCAGGATACGCAGTATTTT. Its translation: CASRGGQDTQYF.

This chain uses TRBV27 with TRBJ2-7, with 10 positions matching TRBD2. The CDR3 runs 16 residues. Germline V CDR1 and CDR2: MNHEY, SMNVEV (reference sequence). The ends lost 6 bases at V and 3 bases at J; junction bases unmatched: 11. The CDR3 sequence: CASSPLGLAEIYEQYF. In DNA, the CDR3 is TGTGCCAGCAGCCCCTTAGGACTAGCGGAAATCTACGAGCAGTACTTC.

This clone was observed a single time. The chain combines TRBV5-4 with TRBJ1-1, with 8 bases lining up with TRBD1. CDR1 and CDR2 from the germline V gene are SGHNT and YYREEE (reference sequence). There are 13 residues in the CDR3. Unmatched junction bases numbered 2, after V lost 4 bases and J lost 3 bases. The CDR3 sequence: CASSQTGDTEAFF. The CDR3 DNA reads as TGTGCCAGCAGCCAGACAGGGGACACTGAAGCTTTCTTT.

The chain carries TRBV6-5 and TRBJ2-7, with a tentative D call TRBD1 (6 bases). The CDR3 loop spans 15 amino acids. The V end was cut by 6 bases, the J end by 0 bases, with 15 bases between. Germline lookup yields CDR1 MNHEY and CDR2 SVGAGI. The CDR3 region is CASSPGLQGSYEQYF. As DNA, the CDR3 is TGTGCCAGCAGCCCGGGTCTACAGGGCTCCTACGAGCAGTACTTC.

The chain joins TRBV9 to TRBJ1-5; no reliable D call. V lost 3 bases and J 4 bases, leaving 14 bases between the germline ends. CDR1 is SGDLS, CDR2 YYNGEE, per germline. The CDR3 totals 15 residues. The chain's CDR3 is CASSEEGSSNQPQHF. In DNA, the CDR3 is TGTGCCAGCAGCGAAGAGGGAAGCAGTAATCAGCCCCAGCATTTT.